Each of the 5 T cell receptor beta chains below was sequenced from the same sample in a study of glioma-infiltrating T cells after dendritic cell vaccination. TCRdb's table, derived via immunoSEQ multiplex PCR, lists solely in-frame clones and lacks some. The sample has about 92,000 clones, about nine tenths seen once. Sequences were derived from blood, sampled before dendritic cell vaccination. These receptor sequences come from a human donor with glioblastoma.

The CDR3 region has the DNA TGTGCCAGCCGTTCTTCAGGGGTCGGGTATGGCTACACCTTC. It yields the protein CASRSSGVGYGYTF. This rearrangement joins TRBV2 to TRBJ1-2; D possibly corresponds to TRBD1 (6 bases). The CDR3 extends over 14 amino acids. Trimming pared 8 bases from V and 5 bases from J, leaving 18 bases between. The germline gives CDR1 SNHLY, CDR2 FYNNEI.

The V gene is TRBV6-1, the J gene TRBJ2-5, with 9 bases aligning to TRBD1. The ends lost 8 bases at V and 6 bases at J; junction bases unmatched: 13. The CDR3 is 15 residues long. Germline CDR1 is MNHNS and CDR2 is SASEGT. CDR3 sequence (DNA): TGTGCCAGCGTGGATCCTTACACAGGGGGCAAGACCCAGTACTTC. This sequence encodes CASVDPYTGGKTQYF.

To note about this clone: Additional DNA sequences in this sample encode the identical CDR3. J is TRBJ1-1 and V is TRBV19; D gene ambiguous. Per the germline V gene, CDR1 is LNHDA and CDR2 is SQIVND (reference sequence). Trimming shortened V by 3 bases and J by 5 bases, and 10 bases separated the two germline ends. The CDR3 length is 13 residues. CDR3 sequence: CASSIRFATEAFF. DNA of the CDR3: TGTGCCAGTAGTATTCGGTTTGCAACTGAAGCTTTCTTT.

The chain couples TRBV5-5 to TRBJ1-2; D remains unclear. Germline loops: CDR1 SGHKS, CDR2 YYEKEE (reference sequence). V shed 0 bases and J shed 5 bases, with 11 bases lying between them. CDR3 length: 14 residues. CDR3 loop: CASSLAITEYGYTF. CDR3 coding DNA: TGTGCCAGCAGCTTGGCCATCACAGAGTATGGCTACACCTTC.

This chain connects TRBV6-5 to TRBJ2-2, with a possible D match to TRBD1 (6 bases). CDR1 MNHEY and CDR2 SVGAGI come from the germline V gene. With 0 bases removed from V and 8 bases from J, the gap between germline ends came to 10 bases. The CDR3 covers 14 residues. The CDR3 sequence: CASSYSLGGGELFF. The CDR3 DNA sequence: TGTGCCAGCAGTTACTCATTAGGGGGTGGGGAGCTGTTTTTT.